The T cell receptor (beta chain) described here comes from a study of blood T cell repertoires in COVID-19. CDR3 size: 12 residues. In the original workflow: The assay estimated nucleated cells by amplifying reference gene primers. The data were produced by immunoSEQ multiplex PCR, yet TCRdb's version contains in-frame clones alone and is incomplete. That table gives V, J and clone size, and the DNA gave D and trimming. Seen here are roughly 420,000 clones, roughly 88% observed once, and the top ten hold around 0.95%. The source material was PBMCs or T cells enriched from blood (not recorded which). The chain combines TRBV21-1 with TRBJ2-7; no DNA check was done on the table's D call, TRBD1. TRBV21-1 is a pseudogene. The TCR sequence derives from a woman aged 25 to 39 with acute COVID-19. CDR3 loop: CARDRDTYEQYF. The CDR3 coding sequence is TGTGCCAGGGACAGGGACACCTACGAGCAGTACTTC.